This T cell receptor beta chain stems from a study of long-term antiretroviral therapy in people with HIV. Overall study results and limits: No data were available on ART adherence, viral resistance or therapy changes.

The ends lost 1 base at V and 5 bases at J; junction bases unmatched: 4. This CDR3 comprises 13 residues. CDR1 and CDR2 from the germline V gene are GTSNPN and SVGIG (reference sequence). This clone was picked up a small number of times. Its antigen is undetermined. Sequencing relied on immunoSEQ assay v3.0, run at survey level. Libraries were prepared by immunoSEQ multiplex PCR; TCRdb keeps only in-frame clonotypes and omits some of them. The sample contains approximately 7,200 clones, 65% to 75% of which appear only once. This material consisted of unsorted PBMCs, taken around 0.9 years before starting antiretroviral therapy. This chain connects TRBV30 to TRBJ1-2; 7 bases line up with TRBD1. The source is a man aged 35-49 years with HIV. The CDR3 coding sequence is TGTGCCTGGAGTGAAGGCAGGGGGTATGGCTACACCTTC. Protein product: CAWSEGRGYGYTF.